A few counts support the clone carrying this T cell receptor (beta chain). The repertoire was sequenced with immunoSEQ multiplex PCR; TCRdb's copy has only in-frame clones and lacks some. The sample comprises about 59,000 clones, less than 90% of which are singletons, and approximately 5% rests with the top ten. Between the trimmed V and J ends, which lost 1 base and 2 bases, there was a span of 12 bases. The CDR3 contains 15 residues. CDR1 and CDR2 from the germline V gene are LGHNA and YNFKEQ. This entry is derived from a study of blood T cell repertoires in COVID-19. Across the whole study: Sources were T cells, B-cell-depleted T cells, or PBMCs; the material itself was cDNA or gDNA.

Material: peripheral blood. The chain is built from TRBV4-2 and TRBJ2-7; D may be TRBD2 (5 bases). The clonotype was recovered from a man older than 75 in a cohort sampled during active COVID-19. CDR3 amino acids: CASSQVVASAYEQYF. The CDR3 DNA follows: TGTGCCAGCAGCCAAGTCGTAGCGTCGGCCTACGAGCAGTACTTC.